This TCR beta chain stems from a study of shared clonotypes between healthy human individuals. The V end lost 3 bases, the J end lost 8 bases, and 14 bases lay between the germline ends. This CDR3 has 14 amino acids. CDR1 is SGDLS, CDR2 YYNGEE, per germline. Whole-study findings and limits: Shared clonotypes: roughly 5% naive CD4, around 3.5% naive CD8, 2.3% memory CD4, approximately 0.4% memory CD8.

Over several immunoSEQ plates, each subset's genomic DNA was distributed in even portions. The protocol was immunoSEQ multiplex PCR, while the TCRdb copy is restricted to in-frame clones and leaves out a portion. The sample lists under 2,500,000 clones, approximately 94% occurring once. As to this clone: The antigen remains unidentified.

The origin of this receptor is a man between 18 and 35 years old in good health. The V call is TRBV9, the J call TRBJ1-4, with D possibly matching TRBD1 (5 bases). Input material: naive CD4+ T cells sorted from blood. Subset given: CD45RA+ positively selected. CDR3 DNA sequence: TGTGCCAGCAGCGAAGGCAGGGCTTGGGAAAAACTGTTTTTT. Translating it yields CASSEGRAWEKLFF. The variable domain in full, completed from reference TRBV9 and TRBJ1-4, reads DSGVTQTPKHLITATGQRVTLRCSPRSGDLSVYWYQQSLDQGLQFLIQYYNGEERAKGNILERFSAQQFPDLHSELNLSSLELGDSALYFCASSEGRAWEKLFFGSGTQLSVL.